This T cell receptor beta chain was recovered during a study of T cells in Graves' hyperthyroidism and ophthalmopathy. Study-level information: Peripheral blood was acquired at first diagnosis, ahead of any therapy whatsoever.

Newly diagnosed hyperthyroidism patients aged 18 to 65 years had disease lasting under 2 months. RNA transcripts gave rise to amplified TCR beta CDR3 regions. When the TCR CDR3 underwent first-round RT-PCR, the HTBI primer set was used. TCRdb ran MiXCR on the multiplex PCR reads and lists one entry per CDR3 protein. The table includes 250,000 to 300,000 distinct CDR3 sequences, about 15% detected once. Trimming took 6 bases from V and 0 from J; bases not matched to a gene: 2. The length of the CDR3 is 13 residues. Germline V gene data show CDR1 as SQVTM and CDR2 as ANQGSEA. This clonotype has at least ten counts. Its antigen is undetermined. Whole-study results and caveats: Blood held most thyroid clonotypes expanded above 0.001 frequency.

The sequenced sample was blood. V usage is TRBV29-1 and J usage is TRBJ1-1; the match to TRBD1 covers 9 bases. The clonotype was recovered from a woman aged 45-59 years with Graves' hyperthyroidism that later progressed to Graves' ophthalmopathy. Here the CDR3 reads CSVGTGLNTEAFF. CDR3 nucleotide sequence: TGCAGCGTCGGGACAGGGCTGAACACTGAAGCTTTCTTT.